This T cell receptor (beta chain) is from a study of T-cell reconstitution after alpha-beta-depleted transplantation in children. Unmatched junction bases numbered 11, after V lost 2 bases and J lost 7 bases. Germline CDR1 is LGHDT and CDR2 is YNNKEL (reference sequence). This CDR3 has 17 residues. A TCRbeta library incorporating unique molecular identifiers was prepared. MiXCR, run by TCRdb on the PCR reads, gives a single entry per CDR3 protein. The data contain almost 500,000 distinct CDR3 sequences, approximately 13% of them seen just once; the ten biggest clones take up around 6.1%. This rearrangement joins TRBV3-1 to TRBJ2-4; 10 nucleotides line up with TRBD2. This receptor was identified in a human donor who donated a stem cell graft to a child with combined immunodeficiency. The specimen comprised PBMCs from the stem cell graft donor, sampled from the stem cell graft. The CDR3 DNA reads as TGTGCCAGCAGCCAAAGGTTTAGTAGCGGGGGGACCAACATTCAGTACTTC. Protein sequence: CASSQRFSSGGTNIQYF. The variable domain in full, completed from reference TRBV3-1 and TRBJ2-4, reads DTAVSQTPKYLVTQMGNDKSIKCEQNLGHDTMYWYKQDSKKFLKIMFSYNNKELIINETVPNRFSPKSPDKAHLNLHINSLELGDSAVYFCASSQRFSSGGTNIQYFGAGTRLSVL.